The 25 T cell receptor beta chains given below trace back to one sample, sequenced in a study of patients and donors after allogeneic stem cell transplantation. TCRdb redid the calling of the RT-PCR reads with MiXCR, one entry per CDR3 protein. Of roughly 940,000 distinct CDR3 sequences in the sample, roughly 18% are singletons; the top ten hold 5% to 7.5%. The specimen sequenced was blood, either unsorted or a sorted T cell fraction (not recorded which). All receptors derive from a human donor who was either an allogeneic HSCT recipient or a stem cell or donor lymphocyte infusion donor (not recorded which). It is not recorded whose cells these are; they may come from a transplant donor.

The V call is TRBV12-3 or TRBV12-4, the J call TRBJ2-5; 8 nucleotides align to TRBD2. The CDR3 runs 18 residues. J was trimmed by 1 base and V by 6 bases; bases with no gene match: 16. The chain's CDR3 is CASRLREAQGRTQETQYF. The CDR3 region has the DNA TGTGCCAGCAGACTGCGGGAGGCTCAGGGTAGGACCCAAGAGACCCAGTACTTC.

The chain links TRBV11-3 to TRBJ2-3, with 10 bases that match TRBD2. Germline V gene data show CDR1 as SGHNT and CDR2 as YENEEA. With V trimmed by 5 bases and J by 7 bases, 6 bases remained unmatched. The CDR3 is 14 amino acids. The CDR3: CASSLTSGSYTQYF. CDR3 nucleotide sequence: TGTGCCAGCAGCCTGACTAGCGGGTCGTATACGCAGTATTTT.

This clonotype has a handful of counts. The chain has TRBV24-1 and TRBJ2-1, with 15 positions matching TRBD2. This CDR3 is 17 amino acids long. J lost 8 bases, V lost 3 bases, and 7 bases had no gene match. Germline assignment: CDR1 KGHDR and CDR2 SFDVKD. The CDR3, as DNA: TGTGCCACCAGTGATGAGGGGACTAGCGGGAGGTCGCATGAGCAGTTCTTC. This gives the protein CATSDEGTSGRSHEQFF.

This clonotype was observed a handful of times. The J gene is TRBJ2-5, the V gene TRBV20-1, with TRBD1 matching over 7 bases. This CDR3 has 18 residues. Germline-derived CDR1 and CDR2 are DFQATT and SNEGSKA (reference sequence). V lost 3 bases and J lost 1; bases outside the gene matches: 17. CDR3 amino acids: CSARAILGQDPGQETQYF. In DNA, the CDR3 is TGCAGTGCTAGGGCAATTCTTGGACAGGACCCGGGCCAAGAGACCCAGTACTTC.

V usage is TRBV7-3 and J usage is TRBJ1-1, with 8 bases identical to TRBD1. CDR1 and CDR2 from the germline V gene are SGHTA and FQGTGA. The CDR3 spans 14 residues. J lost 5 bases, V lost 5 bases, and 7 bases had no gene match. In nucleotides, the CDR3 is TGTGCCAGCAGCGGATCAGGGGGCCGGACTGAAGCTTTCTTT. Amino acids: CASSGSGGRTEAFF.

This clonotype was counted only a few times. The chain links TRBV5-1 to TRBJ2-2; the D gene is possibly TRBD1 (6 bases). V lost 3 bases and J lost 6, with 12 bases in between. This CDR3 is 14 amino acids long. Per germline, CDR1 SGHRS and CDR2 YFSETQ. CDR3 amino acids: CASSSTGTSGELFF. CDR3 DNA: TGCGCCAGCAGCTCTACTGGGACATCCGGGGAGCTGTTTTTT.

This chain's CDR3 is CASSRASTYEQYF. The CDR3 DNA sequence: TGTGCCAGCAGTCGGGCCAGTACCTACGAGCAGTACTTC. This chain links TRBV27 with TRBJ2-7; no clear D gene. Trimming removed 5 bases at V and 2 bases at J, with 10 bases between. The CDR3 covers 13 residues. CDR1 MNHEY and CDR2 SMNVEV come from the germline V gene (reference sequence).

This clonotype was recorded once. V and J are TRBV6-5 and TRBJ1-2; D is perhaps TRBD1 (5 bases). In germline, CDR1 is MNHEY, CDR2 SVGAGI. The CDR3 totals 14 residues. Trimming took off 2 bases at V and 3 bases at J, with 10 bases between the two ends. The CDR3 reads CASSYRGGDYGYTF. The CDR3, as DNA: TGTGCCAGCAGTTACCGAGGAGGGGACTATGGCTACACCTTC.

This rearrangement joins TRBV5-1 to TRBJ2-3, with D perhaps matching TRBD1 or TRBD2 (5 bases each). The V end lost 1 base, the J end lost 0 bases, and 12 bases lay between the germline ends. Per the germline V gene, CDR1 is SGHRS and CDR2 is YFSETQ. The CDR3 is 16 residues long. The CDR3 is CASSLPGTQSTDTQYF. The CDR3 DNA is TGCGCCAGCAGCTTGCCCGGGACCCAGAGCACAGATACGCAGTATTTT.

This sequence joins TRBV4-2 and TRBJ2-7; D is undetermined. Germline V gene sequence: CDR1 LGHNA, CDR2 YNFKEQ. The CDR3 has 12 amino acids. Deletions cut 0 bases from V and 5 bases from J, with 5 bases between. The CDR3 spells CASSQDIHEQYF. The CDR3 coding sequence is TGTGCCAGCAGCCAAGACATCCACGAGCAGTACTTC.

This rearrangement joins TRBV20-1 to TRBJ1-2; no definite D call. Looked up from germline, CDR1 is DFQATT and CDR2 is SNEGSKA (reference sequence). V lost 6 bases and J lost 4, with 18 bases in between. This CDR3 spans 14 amino acids. CDR3 loop: CSARVGGTAYGYTF. CDR3 sequence (DNA): TGCAGTGCCCGAGTAGGTGGAACAGCCTATGGCTACACCTTC.

This clonotype was picked up a small number of times. This chain links TRBV21-1 with TRBJ2-7; the table names TRBD1, a call not compared with the DNA. TRBV21-1 is classified as a pseudogene. The CDR3 totals 13 residues. Written as DNA, the CDR3 is TGTGCCAGCACCGACCGGGGGGCGGGGGAGCAGTACTTC. As protein: CASTDRGAGEQYF.

V usage is TRBV12-3 or TRBV12-4 and J usage is TRBJ1-5; D call uncertain. The CDR3 contains 16 residues. Between the trimmed V and J ends, which lost 1 base and 0 bases, there was a span of 10 bases. The chain's CDR3 is CASSLGPSHSNQPQHF. The CDR3 region has the DNA TGTGCCAGCAGTTTAGGGCCCTCGCATAGCAATCAGCCCCAGCATTTT.

This clonotype was counted a few times. This chain connects TRBV9 to TRBJ2-3; TRBD2 matches 12 bases. Germline V gene sequence: CDR1 SGDLS, CDR2 YYNGEE. The V and J ends lost 0 bases and 7 bases, in that order; junction bases with no gene match: 3. CDR3 length: 15 amino acids. CDR3 bases: TGTGCCAGCAGCGTAGGACTAGCGGGGGAACATACGCAGTATTTT. Residues: CASSVGLAGEHTQYF.

CDR3 nucleotide sequence: TGCGCCAGCAGTTGGGGACAGGAGAAACTTTTTTCACCCCTCCACTTT. Its protein is CASSWGQEKLFSPLHF. The J gene is TRBJ1-6, the V gene TRBV10-2, with 8 bases lining up with TRBD1. V lost 5 bases, J lost 9 bases, and 12 bases stayed unmatched. Germline V lookup: CDR1 WSHSY, CDR2 SAAADI. The CDR3 length is 16 residues.

This clonotype was seen more than once but under ten times. An end of the junction differs from the germline gene, which may be a read error. The V call is TRBV6-5, the J call TRBJ2-5; D perhaps matches TRBD2 (5 bases). The CDR3 is 12 residues long. Germline V gene sequence: CDR1 MNHEY, CDR2 SVGAGI. This CDR3 is CASSHPPGVLGF. CDR3 nucleotides: TGTGCCAGCAGTCATCCACCCGGGGTTCTTGGGTTC.

This clonotype was seen more than once but under ten times. The V gene is TRBV5-1, the J gene TRBJ1-5; D call uncertain. Trimming left V 0 bases short and J 0 bases short, with 7 bases between. This CDR3 has 15 residues. Germline V gives CDR1 SGHRS, CDR2 YFSETQ. The CDR3 loop reads CASSLGLDSNQPQHF. CDR3 sequence (DNA): TGCGCCAGCAGCTTGGGACTTGATAGCAATCAGCCCCAGCATTTT. The full variable domain, in which reference TRBV5-1 and TRBJ1-5 provide the parts outside the CDR3, is KAGVTQTPRYLIKTRGQQVTLSCSPISGHRSVSWYQQTPGQGLQFLFEYFSETQRNKGNFPGRFSGRQFSNSRSEMNVSTLELGDSALYLCASSLGLDSNQPQHFGDGTRLSIL.

In this sample, this clonotype turned up a few times. V gene TRBV12-3 or TRBV12-4 combines with J gene TRBJ2-2; D unclear. This CDR3 is 13 amino acids long. V lost 6 bases and J lost 6, with 11 bases in between. The CDR3 here is CASSPSAAGELFF. Written as DNA, the CDR3 is TGTGCCAGCAGCCCTTCGGCGGCCGGGGAGCTGTTTTTT.

This clonotype was counted a few times. The chain has TRBV27 and TRBJ1-2, with D possibly matching TRBD1 (6 bases). Germline CDR1 reads MNHEY; CDR2 reads SMNVEV (reference sequence). V dropped 5 bases and J dropped 4 bases, with 11 bases sitting between them. The CDR3 sequence is 13 residues long. This chain's CDR3 is CASSGTDSYGYTF. CDR3 coding DNA: TGTGCCAGCAGTGGTACGGACAGCTATGGCTACACCTTC.

V is TRBV18 and J is TRBJ2-1; the D call may be TRBD1 or TRBD2 (5 bases each). Germline CDR1 and CDR2: KGHSH and LQKENI. V was cut by 0 bases and J by 0 bases, with 9 bases left in between. CDR3 length equals 16 residues. For the CDR3, the DNA is TGTGCCAGCTCACCACCTGGGGGAAGCTCCTACAATGAGCAGTTCTTC. It yields the protein CASSPPGGSSYNEQFF.

The rearrangement links TRBV6-2 or TRBV6-3 to TRBJ1-1; TRBD1 matches at 8 bases. V lost 7 bases to trimming and J lost 4 bases; unmatched junction nucleotides: 11. This CDR3 is built from 15 residues. CDR1 is MNHEY, CDR2 SVGEGT, per germline. As DNA, the CDR3 is TGTGCCAGCACTCAAACCAGGGGGCCGCCCACTGAAGCTTTCTTT. It specifies CASTQTRGPPTEAFF.

This clonotype has just a few counts. The chain uses TRBV10-3 and TRBJ2-3; TRBD1 or TRBD2 may be the D gene (5 bases each). The V gene's germline CDR1 is ENHRY and CDR2 SYGVKD. The CDR3 extends over 15 amino acids. V shed 7 bases and J shed 2 bases, with 16 bases lying between them. CDR3 sequence (DNA): TGTGCCATCAAGCAGGGAGTGGGGACCACAGATACGCAGTATTTT. This gives the protein CAIKQGVGTTDTQYF.

The chain employs TRBV2 and TRBJ1-5; TRBD1 agrees at 8 bases. This CDR3 contains 16 residues. Unmatched junction bases numbered 11, after V lost 7 bases and J lost 3 bases. Germline values: CDR1 SNHLY, CDR2 FYNNEI. CDR3 DNA sequence: TGTGCCAGCAAAAACCTGGACAGGGCCCTCAATCAGCCCCAGCATTTT. This sequence encodes CASKNLDRALNQPQHF.

There are a few counts of this clonotype. The rearrangement joins TRBV10-3 to TRBJ2-2; D tentatively fits TRBD1 or TRBD2 (5 bases each). Trimming pared 3 bases from V and 2 bases from J, leaving 7 bases between. Germline V gene data show CDR1 as ENHRY and CDR2 as SYGVKD. The CDR3 has 14 residues. CDR3 sequence reads: CAISEGTNTGELFF. The CDR3 bases are TGTGCCATCAGTGAAGGGACCAACACCGGGGAGCTGTTTTTT.

The chain carries TRBV5-5 and TRBJ1-5; TRBD1 matches 7 bases. J gave up 0 bases and V 3 bases, and 6 bases lay outside the gene matches. The CDR3 consists of 16 residues. Germline V gene sequence: CDR1 SGHKS, CDR2 YYEKEE (reference sequence). CDR3 residues: CASSWDSEYSNQPQHF. The CDR3 DNA reads as TGTGCCAGCAGCTGGGACAGCGAATATAGCAATCAGCCCCAGCATTTT.